One sample yielded the 14 T cell receptor beta chains listed below, sequenced in a study of cytomegalovirus exposure and HLA in healthy donors. The data were produced by immunoSEQ multiplex PCR, yet TCRdb's version contains in-frame clones alone and is incomplete. This table holds about 270,000 clones, around 86% found once. The sample taken for sequencing was PBMCs. These receptors originate from a woman between 18 and 29 years old in good health and CMV-seronegative.

The chain recombines TRBV28 with TRBJ2-6; 7 nucleotides agree with TRBD1. Trimming cost V 6 bases and J 0 bases; bases outside gene matches: 8. The CDR3 runs 17 residues. Germline lookup yields CDR1 MDHEN and CDR2 SYDVKM. In nucleotides, the CDR3 is TGTGCCAGCAGGAAGAGGACAGGCCTCTCTGGGGCCAACGTCCTGACTTTC. Protein sequence: CASRKRTGLSGANVLTF.

This sequence joins TRBV29-1 and TRBJ2-2, with D maybe TRBD1 (7 bases). Germline loops: CDR1 SQVTM, CDR2 ANQGSEA. This CDR3 comprises 14 residues. The germline V and J ends were trimmed by 6 bases and 2 bases, with 13 bases remaining between them. The CDR3 reads CSVAGGPNTGELFF. CDR3 sequence (DNA): TGCAGCGTGGCAGGGGGGCCAAACACCGGGGAGCTGTTTTTT.

This chain links TRBV28 with TRBJ1-2, with D unclear. The V end lost 5 bases, the J end lost 0 bases, and 13 bases lay between the germline ends. Germline CDR1 reads MDHEN; CDR2 reads SYDVKM. The CDR3 extends over 15 amino acids. In nucleotides, the CDR3 is TGTGCCAGCAGTCCTCACGACCGGGCTAACTATGGCTACACCTTC. It specifies CASSPHDRANYGYTF.

The CDR3 reads CASRRGPTNEKLFF. For the CDR3, the DNA is TGTGCCAGCAGAAGGGGGCCTACTAATGAAAAACTGTTTTTT. V gene TRBV6-6 combines with J gene TRBJ1-4; 7 nucleotides align to TRBD1. Trimming at V came to 6 bases and at J to 2 bases, leaving 3 bases not matched to a gene. Germline V lookup: CDR1 MNHNY, CDR2 SVGAGI (reference sequence). CDR3 length equals 14 residues.

The chain is built from TRBV9 and TRBJ2-7; 7 bases align to TRBD2. Germline V lookup: CDR1 SGDLS, CDR2 YYNGEE. The J segment lost 5 bases and the V segment lost 2 bases, leaving 4 bases of the junction unmatched. The CDR3 covers 13 residues. The CDR3 sequence: CASSVTSFDEQYF. The CDR3 DNA follows: TGTGCCAGCAGCGTGACTAGCTTTGACGAGCAGTACTTC.

The V gene is TRBV27, the J gene TRBJ2-3; 9 bases are shared with TRBD1. V gave up 4 bases and J gave up 0 bases; unmatched junction bases: 2. CDR3 length: 15 amino acids. Germline assignment: CDR1 MNHEY and CDR2 SMNVEV (reference sequence). The DNA of the CDR3 is TGTGCCAGCAGTTCGGGACAGGGCAGCACAGATACGCAGTATTTT. Translation: CASSSGQGSTDTQYF.

J is TRBJ2-1 and V is TRBV29-1, with a tentative D call TRBD2 (6 bases). The V end lost 5 bases, the J end lost 0 bases, and 8 bases lay between the germline ends. Germline CDR1 reads SQVTM; CDR2 reads ANQGSEA. This CDR3 region has 13 residues. The CDR3 spells CSVSGSSYNEQFF. The CDR3 DNA reads TGCAGCGTTTCCGGGAGCTCCTACAATGAGCAGTTCTTC.

This clone was seen a few times. The chain employs TRBV27 and TRBJ1-1; unclear D gene. V lost 3 bases to trimming and J lost 3 bases, with 20 bases between them. The V gene's germline CDR1 is MNHEY and CDR2 SMNVEV (reference sequence). The CDR3 has 17 residues. Here the CDR3 DNA reads TGTGCCAGCAGTTTTCTCGGCACGGAGGGTTTGGACACTGAAGCTTTCTTT. Amino acid sequence: CASSFLGTEGLDTEAFF.

The J gene is TRBJ1-5, the V gene TRBV27; D is uncertain. V gave up 10 bases and J gave up 4 bases, with 17 bases separating them. Germline V gene lookup returns CDR1 MNHEY and CDR2 SMNVEV (reference sequence). The CDR3 length is 14 residues. CDR3 DNA sequence: TGTGCCACCAAAACACAGTATGGGAATCAGCCCCAGCATTTT. It is translated as CATKTQYGNQPQHF.

V gene TRBV4-1 combines with J gene TRBJ2-5; 11 bases align to TRBD2. J lost 5 bases, V lost 1 base, and 18 bases had no gene match. Germline lookup yields CDR1 MGHRA and CDR2 YSYEKL. The CDR3 has 20 amino acids. The CDR3 region has the DNA TGCGCCAGCAGCCAAGTTAGCGGGAGGGCCTTTAGTTTTGGTGGGGAGACCCAGTACTTC. This sequence encodes CASSQVSGRAFSFGGETQYF.

The genes are TRBV6-6 and TRBJ1-1; D is perhaps TRBD1 (5 bases). Germline V gene lookup returns CDR1 MNHNY and CDR2 SVGAGI (reference sequence). CDR3 length equals 14 residues. The V end was cut by 2 bases, the J end by 2 bases, with 9 bases between. The CDR3 nucleotides read TGTGCCAGCAGTTACGGGGCAGTCAACACTGAAGCTTTCTTT. It yields the protein CASSYGAVNTEAFF.

The chain has TRBV6-5 and TRBJ2-5; 9 bases are a match to TRBD2. V trimming: 6 bases; J trimming: 2 bases; junction bases outside the gene matches: 7. The CDR3 sequence is 15 residues long. Germline assignment: CDR1 MNHEY and CDR2 SVGAGI. This chain's CDR3 is CASRAAGGTQETQYF. For the CDR3, the DNA is TGTGCCAGCAGGGCGGCGGGAGGGACACAAGAGACCCAGTACTTC.

This clone was observed a single time. The genes are TRBV9 and TRBJ2-5; 8 bases map to TRBD2. The junction had 9 bases not matched to a gene; V was cut back by 3 bases and J by 5 bases. Per germline, CDR1 SGDLS and CDR2 YYNGEE. The CDR3 extends over 15 amino acids. As DNA, the CDR3 is TGTGCCAGCAGCGGCCGGACTAGCAGGCGGGAGACCCAGTACTTC. This encodes CASSGRTSRRETQYF.

The chain carries TRBV29-1 and TRBJ1-1; 10 positions match TRBD1. In germline, CDR1 is SQVTM, CDR2 ANQGSEA. The CDR3 has 12 amino acids. With V trimmed by 6 bases and J by 9 bases, 7 bases remained unmatched. The CDR3 nucleotides read TGCAGCGTGAGGGGGACAGGGGAAAAAGCTTTCTTT. This sequence encodes CSVRGTGEKAFF.